This T cell receptor beta chain is drawn from a study of beta chain features in type 1 diabetes. Study-wide points: A moderate, significant TCRB CDR3 shortening appeared in type 1 diabetes across four CD4+ subsets.

Of note for this clone: Its antigen is currently unknown.

The CDR3 length is 13 residues. V was pared by 6 bases and J by 3 bases, with 2 bases of the junction left unmatched. Germline lookup yields CDR1 SNHLY and CDR2 FYNNEI. cDNA synthesis used the whole RNA isolate, giving expressed TCRB sequences. Generated by immunoSEQ multiplex PCR, the TCRdb table keeps only in-frame clones and is missing some. The table has roughly 150,000 clones, approximately 8.4% seen once. The TCR originated in a man in his late teens or twenties with type 1 diabetes. V and J are TRBV2 and TRBJ1-5, with 7 bases fitting TRBD1. The sample comprised central memory CD4+ T cells from blood. The CDR3 DNA sequence: TGTGCCAGCAGAGGACAGGTCAATCAGCCCCAGCATTTT. It codes for CASRGQVNQPQHF.